Given below is one T cell receptor (beta chain) in context. The junction departs from germline at one end; a sequencing error may be responsible. These data are taken from a study of early T cells in non-severe SARS-CoV-2 infection. TCRdb redid the calling of the 5' RACE reads with MiXCR, one entry per CDR3 protein. The table shows tens of thousands of distinct CDR3 sequences, with 12% occurring only once. The source of this sequence is an adult who was a healthcare worker with PCR-confirmed SARS-CoV-2 infection or an uninfected control (not recorded which). The sequenced material came from whole blood.

The CDR3 DNA reads as TGCGCCAGCAGCCTGACAGGGGGCTCCTACGAGCGGTACTTC. This gives the protein CASSLTGGSYERYF. The rearrangement joins TRBV4-1 to TRBJ2-7; 10 nucleotides line up with TRBD1. Germline values: CDR1 MGHRA, CDR2 YSYEKL. This CDR3 contains 14 residues.